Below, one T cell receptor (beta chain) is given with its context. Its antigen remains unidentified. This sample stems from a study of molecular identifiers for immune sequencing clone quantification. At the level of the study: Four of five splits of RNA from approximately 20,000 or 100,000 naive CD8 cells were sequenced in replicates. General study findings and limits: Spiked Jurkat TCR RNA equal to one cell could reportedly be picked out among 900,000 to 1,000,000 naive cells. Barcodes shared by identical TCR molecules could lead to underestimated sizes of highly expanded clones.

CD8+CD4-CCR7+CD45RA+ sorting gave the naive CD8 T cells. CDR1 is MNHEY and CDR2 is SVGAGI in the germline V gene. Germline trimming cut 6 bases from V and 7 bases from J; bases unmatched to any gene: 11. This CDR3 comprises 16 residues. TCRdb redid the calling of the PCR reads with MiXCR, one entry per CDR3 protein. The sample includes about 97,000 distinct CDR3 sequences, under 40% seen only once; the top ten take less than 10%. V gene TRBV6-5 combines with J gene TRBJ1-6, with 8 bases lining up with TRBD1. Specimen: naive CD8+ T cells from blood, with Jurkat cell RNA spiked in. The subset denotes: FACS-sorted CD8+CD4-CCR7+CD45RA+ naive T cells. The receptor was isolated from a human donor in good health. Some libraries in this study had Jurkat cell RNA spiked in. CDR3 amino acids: CASSTDRGLTNSPLHF. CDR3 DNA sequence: TGTGCCAGCAGCACAGACAGGGGTTTAACAAATTCACCCCTCCACTTT.